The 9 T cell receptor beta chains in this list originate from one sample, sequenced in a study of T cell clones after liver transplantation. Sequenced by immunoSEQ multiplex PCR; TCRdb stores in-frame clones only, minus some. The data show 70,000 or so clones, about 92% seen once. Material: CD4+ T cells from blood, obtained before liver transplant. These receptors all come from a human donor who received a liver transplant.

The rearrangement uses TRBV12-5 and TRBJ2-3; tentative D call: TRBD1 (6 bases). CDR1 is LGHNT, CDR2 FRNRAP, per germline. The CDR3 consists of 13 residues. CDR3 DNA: TGTGCCACAGGGCGTGAGGCGACAGATACGCAGTATTTT. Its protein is CATGREATDTQYF.

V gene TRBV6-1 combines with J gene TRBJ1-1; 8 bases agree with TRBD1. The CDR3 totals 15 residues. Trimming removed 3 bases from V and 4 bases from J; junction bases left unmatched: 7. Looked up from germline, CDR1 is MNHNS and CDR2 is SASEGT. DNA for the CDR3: TGTGCCAGCAGTGACCCCAGGGGGCGTAGCACTGAAGCTTTCTTT. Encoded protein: CASSDPRGRSTEAFF.

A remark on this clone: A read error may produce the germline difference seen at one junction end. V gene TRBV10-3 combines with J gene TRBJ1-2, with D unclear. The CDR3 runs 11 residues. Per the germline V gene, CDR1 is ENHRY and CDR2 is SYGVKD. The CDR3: CAISEGDGSYF. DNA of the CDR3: TGTGCCATCAGTGAGGGAGACGGATCCTACTTC.

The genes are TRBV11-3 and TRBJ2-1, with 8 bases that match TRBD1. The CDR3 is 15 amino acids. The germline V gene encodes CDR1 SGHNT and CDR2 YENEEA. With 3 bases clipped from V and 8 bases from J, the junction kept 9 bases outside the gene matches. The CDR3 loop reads CASSFLGQGVDEQFF. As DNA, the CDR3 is TGTGCCAGCAGCTTCTTAGGACAGGGAGTTGATGAGCAGTTCTTC.

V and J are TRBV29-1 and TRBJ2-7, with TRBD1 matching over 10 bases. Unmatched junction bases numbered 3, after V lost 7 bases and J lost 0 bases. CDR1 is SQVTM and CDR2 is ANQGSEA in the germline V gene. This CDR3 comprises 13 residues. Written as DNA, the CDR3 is TGCAGCGCCCGGACAGGGGGCTCCTACGAGCAGTACTTC. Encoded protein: CSARTGGSYEQYF.

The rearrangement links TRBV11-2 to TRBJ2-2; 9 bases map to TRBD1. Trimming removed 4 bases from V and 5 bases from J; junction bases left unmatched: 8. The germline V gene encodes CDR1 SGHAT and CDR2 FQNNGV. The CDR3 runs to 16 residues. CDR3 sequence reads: CASSSTWDRVTGELFF. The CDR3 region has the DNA TGTGCCAGCAGCTCGACTTGGGACAGGGTTACCGGGGAGCTGTTTTTT.

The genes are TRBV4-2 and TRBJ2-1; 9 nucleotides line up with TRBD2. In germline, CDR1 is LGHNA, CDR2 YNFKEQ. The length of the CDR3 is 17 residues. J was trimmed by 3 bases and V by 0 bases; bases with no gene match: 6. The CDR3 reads CASSQEGREGVYNEQFF. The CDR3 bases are TGTGCCAGCAGCCAAGAAGGGCGGGAGGGCGTCTACAATGAGCAGTTCTTC.

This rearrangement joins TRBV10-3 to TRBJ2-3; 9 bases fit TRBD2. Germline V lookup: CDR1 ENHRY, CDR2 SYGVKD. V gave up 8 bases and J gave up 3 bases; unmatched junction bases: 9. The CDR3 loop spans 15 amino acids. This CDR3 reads CAISGLATLTDTQYF. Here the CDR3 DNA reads TGTGCCATCTCCGGACTAGCGACGTTAACAGATACGCAGTATTTT.

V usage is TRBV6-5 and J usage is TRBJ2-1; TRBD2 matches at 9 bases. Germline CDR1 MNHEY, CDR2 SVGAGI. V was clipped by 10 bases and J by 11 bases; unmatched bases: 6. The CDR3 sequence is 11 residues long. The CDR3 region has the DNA TGTGCCACCCAGACTAGCGGTAAGCAGTTCTTC. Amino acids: CATQTSGKQFF.